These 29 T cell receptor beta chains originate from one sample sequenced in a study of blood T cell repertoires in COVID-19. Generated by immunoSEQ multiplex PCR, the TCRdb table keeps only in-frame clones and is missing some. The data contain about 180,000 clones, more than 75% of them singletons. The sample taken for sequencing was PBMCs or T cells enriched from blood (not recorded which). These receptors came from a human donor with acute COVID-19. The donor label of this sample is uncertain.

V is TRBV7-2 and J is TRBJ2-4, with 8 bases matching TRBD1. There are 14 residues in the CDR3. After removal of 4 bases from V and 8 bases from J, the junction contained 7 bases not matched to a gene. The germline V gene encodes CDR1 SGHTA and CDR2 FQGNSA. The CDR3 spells CASSSQGARDIQYF. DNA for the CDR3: TGTGCCAGCAGCTCCCAGGGGGCGCGAGACATTCAGTACTTC.

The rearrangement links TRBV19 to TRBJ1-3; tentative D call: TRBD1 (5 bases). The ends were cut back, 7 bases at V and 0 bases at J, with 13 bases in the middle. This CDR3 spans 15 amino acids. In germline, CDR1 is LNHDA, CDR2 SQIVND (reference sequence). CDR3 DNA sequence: TGTGCCAGTACCAGACAGTCCTTCTCTGGAAACACCATATATTTT. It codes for CASTRQSFSGNTIYF.

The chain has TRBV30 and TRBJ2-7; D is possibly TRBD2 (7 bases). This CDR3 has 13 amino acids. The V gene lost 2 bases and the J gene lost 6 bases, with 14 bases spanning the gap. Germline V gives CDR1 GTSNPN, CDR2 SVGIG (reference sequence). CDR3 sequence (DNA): TGTGCCTGGAGTAGGGGGGGGAATGGCGAGCAGTACTTC. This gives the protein CAWSRGGNGEQYF.

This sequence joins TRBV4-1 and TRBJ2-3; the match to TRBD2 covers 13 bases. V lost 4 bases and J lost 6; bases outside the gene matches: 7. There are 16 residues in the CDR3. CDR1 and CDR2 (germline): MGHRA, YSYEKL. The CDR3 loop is CASSLTSGGARDTQYF. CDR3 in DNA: TGCGCCAGCAGCCTAACTAGCGGGGGGGCGAGGGATACGCAGTATTTT.

The CDR3 protein is CASSVDRDLSGELFF. As DNA, the CDR3 is TGTGCCAGCAGCGTCGACAGGGATTTGTCCGGGGAGCTGTTTTTT. The V call is TRBV9, the J call TRBJ2-2; 7 bases agree with TRBD1. The V gene end was trimmed by 2 bases and the J gene end by 6 bases; junction bases not matched to a gene: 7. The length of the CDR3 is 15 residues. CDR1 is SGDLS and CDR2 is YYNGEE in the germline V gene. The full variable domain, with the rest looked up from reference TRBV9 and TRBJ2-2, is DSGVTQTPKHLITATGQRVTLRCSPRSGDLSVYWYQQSLDQGLQFLIQYYNGEERAKGNILERFSAQQFPDLHSELNLSSLELGDSALYFCASSVDRDLSGELFFGEGSRLTVL.

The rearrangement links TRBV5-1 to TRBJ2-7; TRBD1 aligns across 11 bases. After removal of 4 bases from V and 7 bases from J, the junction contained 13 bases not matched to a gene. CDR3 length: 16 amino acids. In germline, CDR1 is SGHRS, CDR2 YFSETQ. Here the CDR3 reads CASSTGPGTGGGEQYF. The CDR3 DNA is TGCGCCAGCAGCACCGGTCCAGGGACAGGGGGAGGGGAGCAGTACTTC.

This CDR3 reads CASSQSRSGTSSVVWYF. The CDR3 nucleotides are TGTGCCAGCAGCCAATCACGTTCCGGGACTAGTAGTGTCGTGTGGTACTTC. This chain uses TRBV14 with TRBJ2-7; TRBD2 matches at 8 bases. CDR3 length: 17 amino acids. Germline CDR1 and CDR2: SGHDN and FVKESK. Trimming took 2 bases from V and 12 from J; bases not matched to a gene: 21. Together with reference TRBV14 and TRBJ2-7, the CDR3 gives the full variable domain: EAGVTQFPSHSVIEKGQTVTLRCDPISGHDNLYWYRRVMGKEIKFLLHFVKESKQDESGMPNNRFLAERTGGTYSTLKVQPAELEDSGVYFCASSQSRSGTSSVVWYFGPGTRLTVT.

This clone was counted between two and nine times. The DNA for the CDR3 is TGTGCCAGCAGCTTAGACATGGGGCCTTACAATGAGCAGTTCTTC. It specifies CASSLDMGPYNEQFF. The J gene is TRBJ2-1, the V gene TRBV7-9, with TRBD1 as a possible D gene (5 bases). V was cut by 1 base and J by 4 bases, with 11 bases left in between. The CDR3 contains 15 residues. In germline, CDR1 is SEHNR, CDR2 FQNEAQ (reference sequence).

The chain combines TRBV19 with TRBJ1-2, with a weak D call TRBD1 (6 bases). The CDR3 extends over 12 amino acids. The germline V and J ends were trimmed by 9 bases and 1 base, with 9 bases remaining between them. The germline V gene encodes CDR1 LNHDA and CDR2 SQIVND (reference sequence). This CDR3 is CASLDSNYGYTF. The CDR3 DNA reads TGTGCCAGCTTGGACAGTAACTATGGCTACACCTTC. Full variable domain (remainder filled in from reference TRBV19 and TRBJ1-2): DGGITQSPKYLFRKEGQNVTLSCEQNLNHDAMYWYRQDPGQGLRLIYYSQIVNDFQKGDIAEGYSVSREKKESFPLTVTSAQKNPTAFYLCASLDSNYGYTFGSGTRLTVV.

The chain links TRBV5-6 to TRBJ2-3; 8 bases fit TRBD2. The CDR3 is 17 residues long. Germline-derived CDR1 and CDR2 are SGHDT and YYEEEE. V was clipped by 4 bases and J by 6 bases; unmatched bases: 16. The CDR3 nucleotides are TGTGCCAGCAGCCCGGCCGCGGGGGGCGTGGCTTGGGATACGCAGTATTTT. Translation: CASSPAAGGVAWDTQYF.

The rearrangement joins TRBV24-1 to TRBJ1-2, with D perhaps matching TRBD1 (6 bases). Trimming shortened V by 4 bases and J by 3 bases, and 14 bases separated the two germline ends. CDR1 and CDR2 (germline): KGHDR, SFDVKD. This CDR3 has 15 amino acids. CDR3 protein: CATSDPVRGDYGYTF. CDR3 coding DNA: TGTGCCACCAGTGACCCCGTCAGGGGTGACTATGGCTACACCTTC.

The CDR3 sequence: CASTRWEAGELFF. In nucleotides, the CDR3 is TGTGCCAGCACGAGGTGGGAGGCCGGGGAGCTGTTTTTT. This chain joins TRBV2 and TRBJ2-2; TRBD2 is a possible D gene (6 bases). CDR3 length: 13 amino acids. The V end was cut by 7 bases, the J end by 6 bases, with 12 bases between. Germline lookup yields CDR1 SNHLY and CDR2 FYNNEI.

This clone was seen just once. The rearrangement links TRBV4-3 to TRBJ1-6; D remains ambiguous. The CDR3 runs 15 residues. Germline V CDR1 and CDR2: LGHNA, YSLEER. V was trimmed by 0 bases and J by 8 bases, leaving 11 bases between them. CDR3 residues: CASSQDWAKYSPLHF. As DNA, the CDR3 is TGCGCCAGCAGCCAAGATTGGGCGAAGTATTCACCCCTCCACTTT.

CDR3 sequence reads: CASSPPLASGVSYEQYF. The CDR3 region has the DNA TGTGCCAGCAGTCCCCCGCTTGCTAGCGGGGTCTCCTACGAGCAGTACTTC. This sequence joins TRBV2 and TRBJ2-7; 9 bases match TRBD2. CDR1 is SNHLY and CDR2 is FYNNEI in the germline V gene. V was clipped by 5 bases and J by 0 bases; unmatched bases: 11. CDR3 size: 17 residues.

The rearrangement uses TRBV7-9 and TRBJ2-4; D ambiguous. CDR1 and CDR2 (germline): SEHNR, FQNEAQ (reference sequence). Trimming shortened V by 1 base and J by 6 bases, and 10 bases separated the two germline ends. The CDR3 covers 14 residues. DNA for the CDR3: TGTGCCAGCAGCTTAGTCGATTCGGGAAACATTCAGTACTTC. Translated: CASSLVDSGNIQYF.

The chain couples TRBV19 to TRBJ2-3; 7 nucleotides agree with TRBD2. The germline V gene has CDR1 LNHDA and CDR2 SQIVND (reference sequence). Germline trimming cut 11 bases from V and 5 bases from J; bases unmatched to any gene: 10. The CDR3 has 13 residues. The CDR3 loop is CAATSGAQDTQYF. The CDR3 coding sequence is TGTGCCGCAACGAGCGGGGCTCAAGATACGCAGTATTTT.

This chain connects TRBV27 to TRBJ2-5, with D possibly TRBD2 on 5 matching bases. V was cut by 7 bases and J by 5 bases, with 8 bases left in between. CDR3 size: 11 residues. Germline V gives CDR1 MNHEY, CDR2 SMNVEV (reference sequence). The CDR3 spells CASKERETQYF. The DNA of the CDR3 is TGTGCCAGCAAGGAGCGGGAGACCCAGTACTTC.

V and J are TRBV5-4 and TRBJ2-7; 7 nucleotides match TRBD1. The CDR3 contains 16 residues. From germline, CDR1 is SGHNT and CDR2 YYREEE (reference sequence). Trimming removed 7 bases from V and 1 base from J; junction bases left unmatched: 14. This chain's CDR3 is CASEANKGARSYEQYF. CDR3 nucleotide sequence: TGTGCCAGCGAAGCTAACAAGGGGGCGCGGTCCTACGAGCAGTACTTC.

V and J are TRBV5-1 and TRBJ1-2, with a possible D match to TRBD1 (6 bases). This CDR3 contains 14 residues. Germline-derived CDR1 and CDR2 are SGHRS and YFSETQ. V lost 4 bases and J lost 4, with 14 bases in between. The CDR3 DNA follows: TGCGCCAGCAGCCCCGCAACAGGGTCCTATGGCTACACCTTC. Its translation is CASSPATGSYGYTF.

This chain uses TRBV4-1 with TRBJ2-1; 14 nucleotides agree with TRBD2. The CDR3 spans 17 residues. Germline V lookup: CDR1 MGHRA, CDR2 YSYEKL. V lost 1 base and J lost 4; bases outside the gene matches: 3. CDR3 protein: CASSQGLAGGLYNEQFF. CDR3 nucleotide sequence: TGCGCCAGCAGCCAAGGACTAGCGGGGGGGCTTTACAATGAGCAGTTCTTC.

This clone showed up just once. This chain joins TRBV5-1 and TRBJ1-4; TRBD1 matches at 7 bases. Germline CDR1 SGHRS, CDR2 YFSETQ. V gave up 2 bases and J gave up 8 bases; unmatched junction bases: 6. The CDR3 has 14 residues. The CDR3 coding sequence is TGCGCCAGCAGCTTCACAGGGGAACGGGAAAAACTGTTTTTT. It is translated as CASSFTGEREKLFF.

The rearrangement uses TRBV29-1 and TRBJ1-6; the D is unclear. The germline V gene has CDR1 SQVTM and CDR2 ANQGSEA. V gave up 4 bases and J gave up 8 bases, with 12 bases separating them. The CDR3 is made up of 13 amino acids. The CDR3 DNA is TGCAGCGTTGGAAGCGCCACGGATTCACCCCTCCACTTT. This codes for CSVGSATDSPLHF.

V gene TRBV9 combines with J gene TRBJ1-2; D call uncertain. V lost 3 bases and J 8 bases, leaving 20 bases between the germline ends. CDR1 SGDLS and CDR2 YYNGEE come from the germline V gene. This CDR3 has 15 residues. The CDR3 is CASSARFGPGEGYTF. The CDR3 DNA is TGTGCCAGCAGCGCCCGTTTTGGGCCCGGGGAAGGCTACACCTTC.

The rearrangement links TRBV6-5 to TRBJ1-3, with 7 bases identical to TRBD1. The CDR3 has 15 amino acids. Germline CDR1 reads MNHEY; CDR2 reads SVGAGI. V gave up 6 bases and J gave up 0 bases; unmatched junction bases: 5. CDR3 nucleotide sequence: TGTGCCAGCAGGAGGGGGCCGAGCTCTGGAAACACCATATATTTT. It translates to CASRRGPSSGNTIYF.

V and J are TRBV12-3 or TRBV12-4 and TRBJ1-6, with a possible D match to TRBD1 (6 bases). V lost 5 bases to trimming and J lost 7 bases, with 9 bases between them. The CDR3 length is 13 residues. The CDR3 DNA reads TGTGCCAGCAGTATCACAGGGAATTCACCCCTCCACTTT. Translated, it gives CASSITGNSPLHF.

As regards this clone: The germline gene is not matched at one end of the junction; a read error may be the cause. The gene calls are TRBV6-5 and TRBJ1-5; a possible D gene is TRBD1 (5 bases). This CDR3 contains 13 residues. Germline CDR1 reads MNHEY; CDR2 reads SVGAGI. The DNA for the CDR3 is TGTGCCAGCAGCTACTCCGGACAACGGCCCCAGCATTTT. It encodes CASSYSGQRPQHF.

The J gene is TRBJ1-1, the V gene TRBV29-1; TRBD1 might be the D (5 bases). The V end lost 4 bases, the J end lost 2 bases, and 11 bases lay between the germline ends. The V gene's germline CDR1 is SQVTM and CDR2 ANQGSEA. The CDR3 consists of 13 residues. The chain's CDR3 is CSVVNRLNTEAFF. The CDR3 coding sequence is TGCAGCGTTGTCAACAGGCTCAACACTGAAGCTTTCTTT.

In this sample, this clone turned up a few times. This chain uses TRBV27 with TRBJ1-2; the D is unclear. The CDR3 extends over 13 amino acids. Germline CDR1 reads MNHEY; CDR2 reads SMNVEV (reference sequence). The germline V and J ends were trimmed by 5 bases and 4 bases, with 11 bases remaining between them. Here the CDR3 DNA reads TGTGCCAGCAGTCCGGGGTGGGGCTATGGCTACACCTTC. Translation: CASSPGWGYGYTF.

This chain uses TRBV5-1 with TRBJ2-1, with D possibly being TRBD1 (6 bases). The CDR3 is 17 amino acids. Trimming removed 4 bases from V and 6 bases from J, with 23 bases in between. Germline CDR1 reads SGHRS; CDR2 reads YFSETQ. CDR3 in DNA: TGCGCCAGCAGCCCGCGGAGGACAGCCCTTGGATCCAATGAGCAGTTCTTC. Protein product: CASSPRRTALGSNEQFF.